The 10 T cell receptor beta chains reported below all come from one sample, sequenced in a study of T cell responses to AZD1222 COVID-19 vaccine. The protocol was immunoSEQ multiplex PCR, while the TCRdb copy is restricted to in-frame clones and leaves out a portion. The sample consists of 75,000 to 90,000 clones, roughly 89% of them appearing once. This specimen was peripheral blood, taken on day 0 of AZD1222 vaccination. The receptors derive from an adult in good health.

The V and J genes are TRBV4-1 and TRBJ1-4; D is ambiguous. The CDR3 spans 16 residues. Germline assignment: CDR1 MGHRA and CDR2 YSYEKL. The V gene lost 2 bases and the J gene lost 5 bases, with 15 bases spanning the gap. The CDR3 region has the DNA TGCGCCAGCAGCCAACCCCTTACCGGGAAAAATGAAAAACTGTTTTTT. Its protein is CASSQPLTGKNEKLFF.

This clone was detected only a few times. The chain is built from TRBV5-1 and TRBJ2-7; D is possibly TRBD2 (6 bases). Trimming took off 0 bases at V and 3 bases at J, with 22 bases between the two ends. The V gene's germline CDR1 is SGHRS and CDR2 YFSETQ. The CDR3 covers 18 residues. The CDR3 reads CASSLAGSSGLVIYEQYF. The CDR3 DNA is TGCGCCAGCAGCTTGGCCGGGTCTTCGGGACTCGTGATCTACGAGCAGTACTTC.

The rearrangement uses TRBV10-3 and TRBJ2-7, with 8 bases matching TRBD2. Per the germline V gene, CDR1 is ENHRY and CDR2 is SYGVKD. The CDR3 length is 14 residues. V shed 6 bases, J shed 3 bases, and the junction held 7 bases outside the gene matches. The CDR3 DNA reads as TGTGCCATCAGGGAGGATACTAGCGGCTACGAGCAGTACTTC. Encoded protein: CAIREDTSGYEQYF.

CDR3 loop: CASSEQGARGNTIYF. CDR3 sequence (DNA): TGTGCCAGCTCGGAGCAGGGGGCACGCGGAAACACCATATATTTT. This chain links TRBV18 with TRBJ1-3; 8 bases are a match to TRBD1. This CDR3 region has 15 residues. CDR1 is KGHSH and CDR2 is LQKENI in the germline V gene. With V trimmed by 6 bases and J by 4 bases, 8 bases remained unmatched. Combining the CDR3 with reference TRBV18 and TRBJ1-3 gives the whole variable domain NAGVMQNPRHLVRRRGQEARLRCSPMKGHSHVYWYRQLPEEGLKFMVYLQKENIIDESGMPKERFSAEFPKEGPSILRIQQVVRGDSAAYFCASSEQGARGNTIYFGEGSWLTVV.

V and J are TRBV7-8 and TRBJ2-7; 9 positions agree with TRBD2. This CDR3 is 14 amino acids long. Trimming at V came to 3 bases and at J to 4 bases, leaving 4 bases not matched to a gene. CDR1 is SGHVS and CDR2 is FQNEAQ in the germline V gene. The CDR3 nucleotides read TGTGCCAGCAGCTTTAGACTAGCGGATTACGAGCAGTACTTC. Protein: CASSFRLADYEQYF.

This clone was detected a few times. The chain recombines TRBV7-8 with TRBJ2-7, with 7 bases fitting TRBD1. The ends lost 2 bases at V and 4 bases at J; junction bases unmatched: 8. Germline V gene data show CDR1 as SGHVS and CDR2 as FQNEAQ. CDR3 length: 15 residues. The CDR3 nucleotides read TGTGCCAGCAGCTTACCGGGACAGCAAGAGTACGAGCAGTACTTC. Translating it yields CASSLPGQQEYEQYF.

The genes are TRBV6-1 and TRBJ1-5; TRBD1 might be the D (6 bases). This CDR3 contains 19 residues. CDR1 is MNHNS, CDR2 SASEGT, per germline. V was trimmed by 2 bases and J by 0 bases, leaving 20 bases between them. CDR3 DNA: TGTGCCAGCAGTGAATTGGTCTGGGGGGGCTTCGGTAGCAATCAGCCCCAGCATTTT. Encoded protein: CASSELVWGGFGSNQPQHF.

The chain uses TRBV28 and TRBJ1-2; no clear D gene. The germline V and J ends were trimmed by 7 bases and 0 bases, with 9 bases remaining between them. Germline CDR1 is MDHEN and CDR2 is SYDVKM. The CDR3 is 13 residues long. CDR3 DNA sequence: TGTGCCAGCAAGTCCGGAGCTAACTATGGCTACACCTTC. It specifies CASKSGANYGYTF.

Only a few counts were recorded for this clone. The chain is built from TRBV28 and TRBJ1-2, with a weak D call TRBD1 (6 bases). Germline assignment: CDR1 MDHEN and CDR2 SYDVKM. The CDR3 has 13 amino acids. V lost 2 bases to trimming and J lost 7 bases, with 11 bases between them. The CDR3 sequence: CASSLPAGAGYTF. CDR3 DNA sequence: TGTGCCAGCAGTTTACCGGCAGGGGCTGGCTACACCTTC.

Worth noting for this clone: The junction does not match germline at one end; this may be a read error. The V gene is TRBV10-3, the J gene TRBJ2-7, with a tentative D call TRBD2 (5 bases). CDR1 and CDR2 (germline): ENHRY, SYGVKD. This CDR3 comprises 14 residues. The CDR3, as DNA: TGTGCCATCAGTGAGTCGAGCAGTGAGGGCGATGAAAACTTC. Protein sequence: CAISESSSEGDENF.